The T cell receptor (beta chain) under discussion was sequenced for a study of shared clonotypes between healthy human individuals. About this clone itself: Its antigen is undetermined.

CDR3 length: 20 amino acids. Trimming cost V 1 base and J 5 bases; bases outside gene matches: 17. Looked up from germline, CDR1 is SGHTA and CDR2 is FQGTGA. Profiled with immunoSEQ multiplex PCR; TCRdb holds only in-frame clones, not every one. In the table there are 2 million to 2.5 million clones, around 92% of which are singletons. Notes on the study in general: Memory subsets generally showed smaller estimated richness than naive subsets did. It was the non-shared clonotypes that had lower generation probabilities than clonotypes shared by all four donors.

Free of recent acute infections or vaccinations, the donors were healthy HIV-negative adults. The chain combines TRBV7-3 with TRBJ2-1, with TRBD2 matching 10 bases. This sequence was found in a man aged 18 to 29 in good health. Some clones in this sample may be carry-over from other donors' samples. The sample taken for sequencing was naive CD4+ T cells from PBMCs. Subset: CD45RA+ positively selected. The CDR3 region has the DNA TGTGCCAGCAGCTTAAAGAGCGCTAGGACTAGCGGAGGGCGTGACAATGAGCAGTTCTTC. It translates to CASSLKSARTSGGRDNEQFF.